These 20 T cell receptor beta chains were sequenced from one sample in a study of CD4 T cells in relation to SARS-CoV-2 and coronaviruses. Repertoires were generated with immunoSEQ multiplex PCR, while TCRdb's copy carries only in-frame clones and drops some. Of tens of thousands of clones in the sample, more than 70% were seen once. The antigens these receptors bind are not known. The sequenced sample was naive CD4+ T cells from PBMCs, cultured in vitro. As for subset: naive CD4+ T cells isolated by negative enrichment. The receptors originated from an adult with COVID-19.

The CDR3 DNA reads as TGTGCCAGCAGCAGGGACAGGGGGCTGGGCTACACCTTC. Translation gives CASSRDRGLGYTF. V usage is TRBV7-9 and J usage is TRBJ1-2; 12 bases align to TRBD1. The junction had 3 bases not matched to a gene; V was cut back by 5 bases and J by 8 bases. This CDR3 has 13 amino acids. Germline CDR1 and CDR2: SEHNR and FQNEAQ (reference sequence).

This clone was recorded once. The V gene is TRBV20-1, the J gene TRBJ2-7; 9 nucleotides align to TRBD2. V was clipped by 3 bases and J by 2 bases; unmatched bases: 5. Germline V CDR1 and CDR2: DFQATT, SNEGSKA (reference sequence). This CDR3 spans 14 amino acids. The CDR3 nucleotides read TGCAGTGCTAGTGGGGCGGGAGGGCCCTACGAGCAGTACTTC. It codes for CSASGAGGPYEQYF.

This clone was picked up one time. V is TRBV19 and J is TRBJ2-7; D possibly corresponds to TRBD1 (5 bases). This CDR3 contains 13 residues. Germline CDR1 reads LNHDA; CDR2 reads SQIVND (reference sequence). Trimming pared 4 bases from V and 7 bases from J, leaving 14 bases between. For the CDR3, the DNA is TGTGCCAGTAGTAGCACCACCCGGACAGAGCAGTACTTC. Translation: CASSSTTRTEQYF.

V usage is TRBV3-1 (or the pseudogene TRBV3-2) and J usage is TRBJ2-2, with TRBD1 identical over 8 bases. The CDR3 loop spans 17 amino acids. The V and J ends lost 3 bases and 4 bases, in that order; junction bases with no gene match: 10. The germline CDR1 and CDR2 sequences are LGHDT and YNNKEL (reference sequence). In DNA, the CDR3 is TGTGCCAGCAGCCAGTGGCAGGGGGCGCGGGGCACCGGGGAGCTGTTTTTT. Amino acid sequence: CASSQWQGARGTGELFF.

The chain joins TRBV7-2 to TRBJ2-2; TRBD2 might be the D (5 bases). V dropped 5 bases and J dropped 0 bases, with 13 bases sitting between them. The V gene's germline CDR1 is SGHTA and CDR2 FQGNSA. The CDR3 consists of 16 residues. CDR3 sequence (DNA): TGTGCCAGCAGCCTCCTTGGAGGCGCGAACACCGGGGAGCTGTTTTTT. Protein: CASSLLGGANTGELFF.

The rearrangement joins TRBV29-1 to TRBJ2-5; maybe TRBD1 (5 bases). Germline lookup yields CDR1 SQVTM and CDR2 ANQGSEA. The V end was cut by 6 bases, the J end by 5 bases, with 13 bases between. The CDR3 extends over 12 amino acids. DNA of the CDR3: TGCAGCGTGGACATCCAAGGGGAGACCCAGTACTTC. As protein: CSVDIQGETQYF.

This clone was seen once. The chain combines TRBV19 with TRBJ1-2; D is unclear. Germline V gives CDR1 LNHDA, CDR2 SQIVND (reference sequence). This CDR3 region has 12 residues. V was shortened by 7 bases and J by 8 bases, with 14 bases between the two germline ends. The DNA of the CDR3 is TGTGCCAGTATGCGGACGGTGGGGGGCTACACCTTC. This translates into CASMRTVGGYTF.

The chain couples TRBV7-6 to TRBJ2-5; D remains unclear. The CDR3 has 13 residues. V was trimmed by 5 bases and J by 2 bases, leaving 9 bases between them. Germline assignment: CDR1 SGHVS and CDR2 FNYEAQ. The CDR3 region is CASSKRLQETQYF. The CDR3 DNA sequence: TGTGCCAGCAGCAAACGGCTTCAAGAGACCCAGTACTTC.

This clone was counted once. The chain combines TRBV6-5 with TRBJ2-2; TRBD1 agrees at 8 bases. The CDR3 length is 14 residues. Germline-derived CDR1 and CDR2 are MNHEY and SVGAGI. Germline trimming cut 0 bases from V and 15 bases from J; bases unmatched to any gene: 9. Here the CDR3 DNA reads TGTGCCAGCAGTTACTCAATACAGGGGGGTACGATGTTTTTT. Its translation: CASSYSIQGGTMFF.

The chain is built from TRBV5-4 and TRBJ2-2; D uncertain. The CDR3 sequence is 14 residues long. V was cut by 0 bases and J by 9 bases, with 12 bases left in between. Germline CDR1 and CDR2: SGHNT and YYREEE (reference sequence). The chain's CDR3 is CASSLGGLVRELFF. The CDR3 nucleotides are TGTGCCAGCAGCTTGGGGGGTCTTGTCCGGGAGCTGTTTTTT.

The chain has TRBV2 and TRBJ1-1; D unclear. The length of the CDR3 is 13 residues. Trimming cost V 5 bases and J 2 bases, with 9 bases left between them. Germline CDR1 is SNHLY and CDR2 is FYNNEI. CDR3 in amino acids: CASSKVSNTEAFF. For the CDR3, the DNA is TGTGCCAGCAGTAAAGTTAGCAACACTGAAGCTTTCTTT.

The chain combines TRBV10-3 with TRBJ2-5; 11 bases match TRBD2. V gave up 3 bases and J gave up 4 bases; unmatched junction bases: 4. The CDR3 loop spans 15 amino acids. From germline, CDR1 is ENHRY and CDR2 SYGVKD. Here the CDR3 reads CAISETSGSGETQYF. CDR3 bases: TGTGCCATCAGTGAAACTAGCGGGAGCGGAGAGACCCAGTACTTC.

The chain uses TRBV3-1 (or the pseudogene TRBV3-2) and TRBJ2-7, with D tentatively TRBD2 (5 bases). V was shortened by 4 bases and J by 6 bases, with 19 bases between the two germline ends. The germline gives CDR1 LGHDT, CDR2 YNNKEL (reference sequence). The CDR3 loop spans 15 amino acids. The CDR3 DNA reads as TGTGCCAGCAGCCTACAGACTACCCACCCAGGCGAGCAGTACTTC. This sequence encodes CASSLQTTHPGEQYF.

V is TRBV30 and J is TRBJ2-1; TRBD2 aligns across 13 bases. This CDR3 is built from 15 residues. After removal of 0 bases from V and 5 bases from J, the junction contained 1 base not matched to a gene. CDR1 and CDR2 (germline): GTSNPN, SVGIG (reference sequence). CDR3 nucleotides: TGTGCCTGGAGTGTAGGGACTAGCGGGAACAATGAGCAGTTCTTC. Its translation: CAWSVGTSGNNEQFF.

The chain links TRBV18 to TRBJ2-1; maybe TRBD1 (6 bases). Germline V lookup: CDR1 KGHSH, CDR2 LQKENI. The CDR3 contains 14 residues. V gave up 3 bases and J gave up 10 bases, with 16 bases separating them. This CDR3 is CASSPMTGPGEQFF. The CDR3 region has the DNA TGTGCCAGCTCACCGATGACAGGCCCGGGGGAGCAGTTCTTC.

This clone was seen a handful of times. This chain joins TRBV10-3 and TRBJ1-4; D not resolved. Deletions cut 10 bases from V and 2 bases from J, with 11 bases between. The germline gives CDR1 ENHRY, CDR2 SYGVKD. This CDR3 spans 13 amino acids. Here the CDR3 DNA reads TGTGCCAACCGCCGGGCCACTAATGAAAAACTGTTTTTT. Amino acid sequence: CANRRATNEKLFF.

The table lists this clone with a few counts. The chain joins TRBV18 to TRBJ2-1, with D maybe TRBD1 (6 bases). CDR3 length: 13 residues. From germline, CDR1 is KGHSH and CDR2 LQKENI. V was clipped by 3 bases and J by 4 bases, with 7 bases between them. CDR3 sequence (DNA): TGTGCCAGCTCACCTGGGACATACAATGAGCAGTTCTTC. This translates into CASSPGTYNEQFF.

The chain is built from TRBV7-2 and TRBJ1-5; 7 nucleotides line up with TRBD1. Germline-derived CDR1 and CDR2 are SGHTA and FQGNSA. With V trimmed by 5 bases and J by 3 bases, 10 bases remained unmatched. The CDR3 is 16 amino acids. CDR3 DNA sequence: TGTGCCAGCAGCCGGCGGGCAGGGGGGCTCAATCAGCCCCAGCATTTT. Translating gives CASSRRAGGLNQPQHF.

The rearrangement links TRBV5-4 to TRBJ2-3; perhaps TRBD2 as D (5 bases). Germline V lookup: CDR1 SGHNT, CDR2 YYREEE (reference sequence). The CDR3 sequence is 13 residues long. V was pared by 6 bases and J by 2 bases, with 10 bases between. CDR3 bases: TGTGCCAGCATTGGACTTAACACAGATACGCAGTATTTT. It codes for CASIGLNTDTQYF.

V gene TRBV28 combines with J gene TRBJ2-7, with no clear D. This CDR3 has 11 residues. Trimming cost V 5 bases and J 3 bases, with 5 bases left between them. The germline gives CDR1 MDHEN, CDR2 SYDVKM. The CDR3: CASSPHYEQYF. The DNA of the CDR3 is TGTGCCAGCAGTCCCCACTACGAGCAGTACTTC.